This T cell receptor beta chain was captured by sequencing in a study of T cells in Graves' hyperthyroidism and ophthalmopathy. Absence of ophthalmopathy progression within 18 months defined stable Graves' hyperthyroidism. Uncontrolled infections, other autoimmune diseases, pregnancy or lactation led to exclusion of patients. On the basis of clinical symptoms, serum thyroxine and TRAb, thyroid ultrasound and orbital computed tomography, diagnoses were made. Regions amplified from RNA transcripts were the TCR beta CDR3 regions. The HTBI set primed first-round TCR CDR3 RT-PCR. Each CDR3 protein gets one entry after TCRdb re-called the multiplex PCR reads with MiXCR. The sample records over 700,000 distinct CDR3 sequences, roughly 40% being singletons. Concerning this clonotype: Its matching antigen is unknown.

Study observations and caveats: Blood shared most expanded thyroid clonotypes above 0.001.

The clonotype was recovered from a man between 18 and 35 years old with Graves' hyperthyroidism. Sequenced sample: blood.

This CDR3 reads CASSLKRRLQETQYF. Written as DNA, the CDR3 is TGTGCCAGCAGCTTAAAGCGGAGACTCCAAGAGACCCAGTACTTC. The rearrangement joins TRBV11-1 to TRBJ2-5; tentative D call: TRBD2 (5 bases). Germline V gene sequence: CDR1 SGHAT, CDR2 FQDESV (reference sequence). V lost 2 bases to trimming and J lost 1 base, with 11 bases between them. The length of the CDR3 is 15 residues. Full variable domain (rest looked up from reference TRBV11-1 and TRBJ2-5): EAEVAQSPRYKITEKSQAVAFWCDPISGHATLYWYRQILGQGPELLVQFQDESVVDDSQLPKDRFSAERLKGVDSTLKIQPAELGDSAMYLCASSLKRRLQETQYFGPGTRLLVL.